Detailed here is one T cell receptor (beta chain). These data come from a study of PD-L1 blockade in urothelial cancer. Background on the study: There were a median of around 140,000 T cells in blood samples.

TCRdb's copy holds only in-frame clones and misses some; the assay was immunoSEQ multiplex PCR. Of some 54,000 clones in the sample, under 90% were seen once. The clonotype was recovered from a man aged 35 to 55 with urothelial cancer. This material consisted of PBMCs, taken around atezolizumab (anti-PD-L1) treatment.

The CDR3 DNA reads TGCGCCAGCAGCCCCGGACTAGCGGGAGTTATAGGAGAGACCCAGTACTTC. Its translation: CASSPGLAGVIGETQYF. This chain joins TRBV5-1 and TRBJ2-5; 13 positions match TRBD2. The germline V gene has CDR1 SGHRS and CDR2 YFSETQ. The CDR3 is 17 residues long. Trimming at V came to 4 bases and at J to 4 bases, leaving 10 bases not matched to a gene.